This T cell receptor (beta chain) appears in the sequencing data of a study of blood T cell repertoires in COVID-19 (dated by TCRdb to the early 2020s). Study-level background: Samples from collaborators originated in the United States, Italy and Spain and spanned both the acute and convalescent phases of COVID-19. Where available, HLA class I and class II types were obtained from metadata supplied by the sample provider rather than from assay-based typing. The repertoires were released in a freely available public database meant as a resource for research on the immune response to SARS-CoV-2. The material from the prospective study consisted of cDNA or gDNA derived from T cells, B-cell-depleted T cells, or PBMCs. The samples were drawn from the first 160 participants of the ongoing ImmuneRACE study and from 950 to 1,500 subjects provided by 6 global collaborators. Sample metadata almost always included a de-identified subject ID, COVID-19 status, age in years and sex. The dataset comprised deeply sampled blood TCRbeta repertoires from subjects exposed to, actively infected with, or recovered from COVID-19. The paper's findings and limits, for the study overall: The quantity of clinical and demographic metadata differed by source and by participant and was supplied without curation.

Each collaborating institution followed its own protocols to collect whole blood in K2EDTA tubes. For TCRbeta analysis, collaborators shipped samples as frozen whole blood, isolated PBMCs, or DNA extracted from either of those sample types. Of note for this clone: There is no known antigen for this receptor. Base qualities are not at hand, and no much larger clone is one base apart.

TCRbeta CDR3 regions were amplified from genomic DNA by means of the immunoSEQ Assay, a bias-controlled multiplex PCR. The authors' pipeline ran thus. Nucleated cell counts per sample were estimated from amplification of reference gene primers within the assay. Sequence reads were collapsed and filtered to measure the absolute abundance of every unique TCRbeta CDR3 rearrangement. For each sample, productive Simpson clonality was calculated as the square root of Simpson's diversity index over productive rearrangements. TCRdb holds this immuneACCESS table with in-frame rearrangements only. Some clones are missing; in checked studies, unresolved V genes explain under half, and the rest has no known cause. That table gives V, J and clone size, and the DNA gave D and trimming. Here the sample has 190,000 or so clones; approximately 85% occur a single time. Roughly 9.8% of the sample rests with the top ten.

CDR1 and CDR2 are read off the germline V gene as MNHEY and SVGAGI. The CDR3 has 15 amino acids, counting the end cysteine and phenylalanine. The kept DNA is CDR3 alone, 45 bases in frame from the first base. The germline V and J ends show losses of 6 bases and 7 bases respectively, and no gene match explains 10 bases of the junction. The TCR comes from an elderly woman with acute or convalescent COVID-19. The chain employs TRBV6-5 and TRBJ1-1; 11 of the junction bases match TRBD1. The sequencing input was peripheral blood. Read as DNA, the sequence is TGTGCCAGCAGGGTGGACAGGGGGCCTGGAGGTGAAGCTTTCTTT. It specifies CASRVDRGPGGEAFF.